This entry describes one T cell receptor (beta chain). Its antigen is not known. The ends were cut back, 2 bases at V and 4 bases at J, with 7 bases in the middle. The CDR3 spans 13 residues. The germline V gene has CDR1 SGHDT and CDR2 YYEEEE. The authors' processing: ImmunoSEQ supplied junction-only sequences lacking quality scores, so filtering was different. Only in-frame clones appear in the TCRdb table, and some are missing; sequencing was by immunoSEQ multiplex PCR. V and J calls and clone size are copied from that table; D and trimming were computed from the DNA. The sample comprises roughly 320,000 clones, roughly 87% of which are singletons, and about 16% rests with the top ten. The sample belongs to a study of shared clonotypes between healthy human individuals. Study-wide results and caveats: Some clonotypes were shared by all four sorted-subset donors, while others were not shared. The non-shared ones had lower generation probabilities than the shared ones. Clonotype sharing among donors was expected to depend on sequencing depth.

The rearrangement links TRBV5-6 to TRBJ1-5, with D maybe TRBD1 (5 bases). The clonotype originates from a man between 18 and 29 years old in good health. The sequenced sample was memory CD8+ T cells sorted from blood. The subset is: CD45RO+ cells pooled with CCR7-negative TemRA cells. CDR3 sequence (DNA): TGTGCCAGCAGCTTCGAGGGGAATCAGCCCCAGCATTTT. This codes for CASSFEGNQPQHF.